The present T cell receptor beta chain was sequenced within a study of T cells after yellow fever vaccination. CDR1 and CDR2 (germline): DFQATT, SNEGSKA (reference sequence). Trimming removed 2 bases from V and 0 bases from J, with 11 bases in between. The CDR3 totals 15 residues. TCRdb processed the 5' RACE reads anew with MiXCR; each CDR3 protein has one entry. The sample consists of more than 80,000 distinct CDR3 sequences, roughly 5.2% of them appearing once. This clonotype was observed a handful of times. The source was CD8+ T cells sorted from PBMCs, collected 10 days after the yellow fever booster vaccination. The sequence derives from a man aged 18 to 35 who received the YFV17D yellow fever vaccine. The V gene is TRBV20-1, the J gene TRBJ2-1; TRBD1 is a possible D gene (7 bases). The CDR3 sequence is CSARIRGDSYNEQFF. The CDR3 coding sequence is TGCAGTGCTAGAATCAGGGGGGACTCCTACAATGAGCAGTTCTTC.